The 29 T cell receptor beta chains below were found in one sample sequenced in a study of tumor-infiltrating lymphocytes in oesophageal squamous cell carcinoma. MiXCR was run by TCRdb on the PCR reads, yielding one entry per CDR3 protein. Among some 25,000 distinct CDR3 sequences listed, 38% were seen once. The sequencing sample was made of esophageal tumor tissue. The receptors derive from a male donor with esophageal squamous cell carcinoma.

The chain couples TRBV7-2 to TRBJ2-7, with 8 bases identical to TRBD2. The CDR3 has 15 amino acids. Germline trimming cut 1 base from V and 7 bases from J; bases unmatched to any gene: 9. Germline CDR1 is SGHTA and CDR2 is FQGNSA. The CDR3 region has the DNA TGTGCCAGCAGCTTAGTAAGCGGGAGTGGGAATGAGCAGTACTTC. It encodes CASSLVSGSGNEQYF.

V and J are TRBV10-3 and TRBJ2-3, with D unresolved. This CDR3 has 15 amino acids. Trimming took 0 bases from V and 6 from J, leaving 13 bases between them. CDR1 is ENHRY and CDR2 is SYGVKD in the germline V gene. CDR3 region: CAISESASYADTQYF. The CDR3 coding sequence is TGTGCCATCAGTGAGTCGGCTAGTTACGCGGATACGCAGTATTTT.

This clonotype was counted many times. This chain uses TRBV6-1 with TRBJ2-5, with TRBD1 matching 8 bases. This CDR3 contains 15 residues. The J segment lost 5 bases and the V segment lost 7 bases, leaving 12 bases of the junction unmatched. Looked up from germline, CDR1 is MNHNS and CDR2 is SASEGT. The CDR3 bases are TGTGCCAGCACCGGACAGGGTCTAGCTGGGGAGACCCAGTACTTC. Protein product: CASTGQGLAGETQYF.

By share, this clonotype ranks as medium-sized. The chain joins TRBV7-3 to TRBJ2-2; TRBD1 agrees at 8 bases. The CDR3 runs to 15 residues. Trimming cost V 5 bases and J 1 base; bases outside gene matches: 3. The germline V gene encodes CDR1 SGHTA and CDR2 FQGTGA. The DNA for the CDR3 is TGTGCCAGCAGCCCGACAGGGGTGAACACCGGGGAGCTGTTTTTT. It translates to CASSPTGVNTGELFF.

This clonotype came up a few times. The chain recombines TRBV7-8 with TRBJ2-1, with 12 nucleotides matching TRBD2. V trimming: 3 bases; J trimming: 10 bases; junction bases outside the gene matches: 7. CDR1 and CDR2 (germline): SGHVS, FQNEAQ. This CDR3 is built from 15 residues. In nucleotides, the CDR3 is TGTGCCAGCAGCTTCCGACTAGCGGGAGCGGACGAGCAGTTCTTC. This translates into CASSFRLAGADEQFF.

This chain links TRBV7-2 with TRBJ2-5; D gene ambiguous. This CDR3 region has 15 residues. V was pared by 1 base and J by 3 bases, with 12 bases between. Germline-derived CDR1 and CDR2 are SGHTA and FQGNSA. CDR3 DNA: TGTGCCAGCAGCTTAGGAAAGGCCCGTAAAGAGACCCAGTACTTC. It yields the protein CASSLGKARKETQYF.

In this sample, this clonotype turned up many times. The chain couples TRBV19 to TRBJ2-7; D may match TRBD1 or TRBD2 (5 bases each). Between the trimmed V and J ends, which lost 2 bases and 3 bases, there was a span of 14 bases. CDR1 LNHDA and CDR2 SQIVND come from the germline V gene (reference sequence). CDR3 length equals 15 residues. The CDR3 is CASSILRDGDYEQYF. Written as DNA, the CDR3 is TGTGCCAGTAGTATATTGAGGGACGGTGACTACGAGCAGTACTTC. Together with reference TRBV19 and TRBJ2-7, the CDR3 gives the full variable domain: DGGITQSPKYLFRKEGQNVTLSCEQNLNHDAMYWYRQDPGQGLRLIYYSQIVNDFQKGDIAEGYSVSREKKESFPLTVTSAQKNPTAFYLCASSILRDGDYEQYFGPGTRLTVT.

In the case of this clonotype: The junction departs from the called germline gene at one end, perhaps through a read error. This chain joins TRBV27 and TRBJ1-6; no definite D call. CDR3 size: 13 residues. Germline V lookup: CDR1 MNHEY, CDR2 SMNVEV (reference sequence). The CDR3 here is CASSLSLGYEQYF. CDR3 bases: TGTGCCAGCAGTTTATCCTTGGGCTACGAGCAATACTTT.

The rearrangement joins TRBV5-1 to TRBJ2-3; 7 positions agree with TRBD2. This CDR3 is 14 amino acids long. CDR1 is SGHRS, CDR2 YFSETQ, per germline. V was clipped by 4 bases and J by 4 bases; unmatched bases: 6. The CDR3 sequence: CASSVGLGADTQYF. The CDR3 nucleotides are TGCGCCAGCAGCGTCGGACTAGGAGCAGATACGCAGTATTTT.

This clonotype has a handful of counts. The chain is built from TRBV7-9 and TRBJ2-5; D could derive from TRBD1 or TRBD2 (5 bases each). The J call may be incorrect, as the DNA end agrees better with TRBJ2-1. The CDR3 contains 13 residues. Germline loops: CDR1 SEHNR, CDR2 FQNEAQ (reference sequence). The CDR3, as DNA: TGTGCCAGCAGCTTGGGGACGATCAATGAGCAGTTCTTC. As protein: CASSLGTINEQFF.

This clonotype occurred a few times. The rearrangement links TRBV7-8 to TRBJ1-3; weak D call: TRBD1 (5 bases). The CDR3 has 17 amino acids. Germline-derived CDR1 and CDR2 are SGHVS and FQNEAQ. Deletions cut 4 bases from V and 0 bases from J, with 16 bases between. The CDR3 loop reads CASSSRPTQDSGNTIYF. The CDR3 DNA is TGTGCCAGCAGCTCCCGTCCCACACAGGACTCTGGAAACACCATATATTTT.

This clonotype was recorded many times. The V and J genes are TRBV27 and TRBJ1-2; tentatively, D is TRBD1 (6 bases). The CDR3 totals 15 residues. CDR1 is MNHEY and CDR2 is SMNVEV in the germline V gene (reference sequence). V lost 6 bases to trimming and J lost 3 bases, with 17 bases between them. The CDR3 region has the DNA TGTGCCAGCAGGACCCCAAGGGACAACCACTATGGCTACACCTTC. It specifies CASRTPRDNHYGYTF.

This clonotype has at least ten counts. The V gene is TRBV10-3, the J gene TRBJ1-4; TRBD1 might be the D (5 bases). The CDR3 contains 13 residues. The V end was cut by 11 bases, the J end by 4 bases, with 14 bases between. Per the germline V gene, CDR1 is ENHRY and CDR2 is SYGVKD. The CDR3 sequence: CAAGGRDNEKLFF. The CDR3 bases are TGTGCCGCCGGGGGTAGGGATAATGAAAAACTGTTTTTT.

This clonotype showed up many times. The V and J genes are TRBV4-2 and TRBJ2-1; no clear D. Trimming removed 1 base from V and 8 bases from J, with 18 bases in between. The germline gives CDR1 LGHNA, CDR2 YNFKEQ. The CDR3 has 16 amino acids. Here the CDR3 DNA reads TGTGCCAGCAGCCAAGCCTATCGCTCCTCAGGCTATGAGCAGTTCTTC. It is translated as CASSQAYRSSGYEQFF.

The chain combines TRBV7-6 with TRBJ2-6, with TRBD1 identical over 10 bases. Germline lookup yields CDR1 SGHVS and CDR2 FNYEAQ. The CDR3 covers 16 residues. Unmatched junction bases numbered 5, after V lost 6 bases and J lost 3 bases. DNA of the CDR3: TGTGCCAGCAGTCGACAGGGGGCCGATGGGGCCAACGTCCTGACTTTC. Amino acids: CASSRQGADGANVLTF.

V is TRBV6-2 or TRBV6-3 and J is TRBJ2-7; possible D gene TRBD1, 6 bases. The CDR3 loop spans 15 amino acids. The ends were cut back, 6 bases at V and 5 bases at J, with 20 bases in the middle. Germline V CDR1 and CDR2: MNHEY, SVGEGT. The CDR3 sequence is CASRGGAGVKNEQYF. CDR3 coding DNA: TGTGCCAGCAGGGGTGGGGCAGGGGTGAAGAACGAGCAGTACTTC.

In this sample, this clonotype turned up many times. This sequence joins TRBV12-3 or TRBV12-4 and TRBJ1-1; D perhaps matches TRBD1 (6 bases). V was shortened by 5 bases and J by 0 bases, with 10 bases between the two germline ends. This CDR3 spans 14 amino acids. CDR3 DNA sequence: TGTGCCAGCAGTACAGGGCCCCTGAACACTGAAGCTTTCTTT. Amino acid sequence: CASSTGPLNTEAFF.

This clonotype was observed a few times. The chain joins TRBV5-1 to TRBJ2-3; D tentatively reads TRBD1 or TRBD2 (5 bases each). Trimming cost V 7 bases and J 2 bases, with 20 bases left between them. Germline CDR1 is SGHRS and CDR2 is YFSETQ. This CDR3 has 16 residues. CDR3 sequence reads: CASARGAFLNTDTQYF. The DNA for the CDR3 is TGCGCCAGCGCCCGGGGCGCTTTCTTAAACACAGATACGCAGTATTTT. Using reference TRBV5-1 and TRBJ2-3 for the parts outside the CDR3, the full variable domain is KAGVTQTPRYLIKTRGQQVTLSCSPISGHRSVSWYQQTPGQGLQFLFEYFSETQRNKGNFPGRFSGRQFSNSRSEMNVSTLELGDSALYLCASARGAFLNTDTQYFGPGTRLTVL.

Ten or more counts support this clonotype. This rearrangement joins TRBV11-2 to TRBJ2-3, with 8 bases matching TRBD2. The CDR3 has 15 residues. The ends lost 5 bases at V and 1 base at J; junction bases unmatched: 5. Germline CDR1 is SGHAT and CDR2 is FQNNGV. CDR3 sequence: CASSLLTSGTDTQYF. The CDR3 DNA is TGTGCCAGCAGCCTATTGACTAGCGGCACAGATACGCAGTATTTT.

This rearrangement joins TRBV24-1 to TRBJ1-2; no clear D. Trimming pared 6 bases from V and 8 bases from J, leaving 12 bases between. The CDR3 is 12 amino acids. Germline CDR1 reads KGHDR; CDR2 reads SFDVKD. The CDR3 here is CATSYGPGGYTF. The CDR3 nucleotides are TGTGCCACCAGTTACGGACCAGGAGGCTACACCTTC.

This clonotype came up many times. V is TRBV10-3 and J is TRBJ2-1, with D hard to call. Between the trimmed V and J ends, which lost 3 bases and 8 bases, there was a span of 5 bases. Germline CDR1 reads ENHRY; CDR2 reads SYGVKD. This CDR3 contains 11 residues. The CDR3 protein is CAISDYDEQFF. CDR3 nucleotide sequence: TGTGCCATCAGTGACTATGATGAGCAGTTCTTC.

This clonotype was observed many times. The chain couples TRBV2 to TRBJ2-1, with D possibly being TRBD1 (5 bases). V lost 6 bases and J lost 3, with 15 bases in between. The length of the CDR3 is 15 residues. Looked up from germline, CDR1 is SNHLY and CDR2 is FYNNEI. This CDR3 is CASSELETDYNEQFF. DNA of the CDR3: TGTGCCAGCAGCGAACTTGAGACAGACTACAATGAGCAGTTCTTC.

In the case of this clonotype: Likely a read error: the CDR3 ends without its conserved phenylalanine or tryptophan. It is unclear where the CDR3 begins or ends on the DNA, so no DNA is shown, and the CDR3 is as TCRdb lists it. The chain uses TRBV7-2 and TRBJ2-6; the table's D gene call, TRBD2, was not cross checked with the DNA. 19 amino acids form the CDR3, both terminal residues included. Per germline, CDR1 SGHTA and CDR2 FQGNSA. The CDR3 loop reads CASSLAPSGTAYNEQFFGA.

This clonotype was seen more than once but under ten times. This chain joins TRBV5-1 and TRBJ2-5; 10 bases are a match to TRBD1. Trimming at V came to 6 bases and at J to 2 bases, leaving 19 bases not matched to a gene. CDR1 and CDR2 from the germline V gene are SGHRS and YFSETQ. The CDR3 length is 19 residues. This chain's CDR3 is CASIPRGTGVEGPQETQYF. The CDR3 DNA is TGCGCCAGCATCCCAAGGGGGACAGGGGTGGAGGGCCCTCAAGAGACCCAGTACTTC. Variable domain in full (rest from reference TRBV5-1 and TRBJ2-5): KAGVTQTPRYLIKTRGQQVTLSCSPISGHRSVSWYQQTPGQGLQFLFEYFSETQRNKGNFPGRFSGRQFSNSRSEMNVSTLELGDSALYLCASIPRGTGVEGPQETQYFGPGTRLLVL.

A few counts support this clonotype. V gene TRBV3-1 combines with J gene TRBJ1-1; D gene uncertain. The V gene lost 0 bases and the J gene lost 1 base, with 12 bases spanning the gap. CDR1 and CDR2 (germline): LGHDT, YNNKEL (reference sequence). The length of the CDR3 is 16 residues. CDR3 loop: CASSQEGSVRNTEAFF. The CDR3 DNA sequence: TGTGCCAGCAGCCAAGAAGGTAGTGTGAGGAACACTGAAGCTTTCTTT.

The genes are TRBV7-2 and TRBJ2-4, with 7 bases that match TRBD1. Germline V gene data show CDR1 as SGHTA and CDR2 as FQGNSA. This CDR3 comprises 16 residues. The junction had 8 bases not matched to a gene; V was cut back by 5 bases and J by 1 base. CDR3 bases: TGTGCCAGCAGCCCAGACAGGGCGGAGGCCAAAAACATTCAGTACTTC. It specifies CASSPDRAEAKNIQYF.

This clonotype came up a few times. This rearrangement joins TRBV7-8 to TRBJ1-2, with D tentatively TRBD1 (5 bases). Germline V gene data show CDR1 as SGHVS and CDR2 as FQNEAQ. The CDR3 runs to 14 residues. V was cut by 1 base and J by 0 bases, with 6 bases left in between. The CDR3 sequence: CASSLGGTNYGYTF. CDR3 nucleotides: TGTGCCAGCAGCTTAGGGGGGACTAACTATGGCTACACCTTC.

This clonotype was seen a few times. The gene calls are TRBV7-2 and TRBJ2-1, with D uncertain. Judging by the DNA end, TRBJ2-7 fits better; the J call may be wrong. The V gene's germline CDR1 is SGHTA and CDR2 FQGNSA. The CDR3 extends over 13 amino acids. CDR3 sequence: CASSYGIYYEQYF. CDR3 sequence (DNA): TGTGCCAGCAGCTACGGCATCTACTACGAGCAGTACTTC.

For this clonotype: One end of the junction is discordant with germline, which a read error may explain. This sequence joins TRBV6-5 and TRBJ2-6, with D possibly TRBD1 on 5 matching bases. Germline V gene sequence: CDR1 MNHEY, CDR2 SVGAGI. The CDR3 loop spans 15 amino acids. The CDR3 DNA reads as TGTGCCAGCAGCTCGAGACGCTATGGGGCCAACGTTCTGACTTTC. Encoded protein: CASSSRRYGANVLTF.